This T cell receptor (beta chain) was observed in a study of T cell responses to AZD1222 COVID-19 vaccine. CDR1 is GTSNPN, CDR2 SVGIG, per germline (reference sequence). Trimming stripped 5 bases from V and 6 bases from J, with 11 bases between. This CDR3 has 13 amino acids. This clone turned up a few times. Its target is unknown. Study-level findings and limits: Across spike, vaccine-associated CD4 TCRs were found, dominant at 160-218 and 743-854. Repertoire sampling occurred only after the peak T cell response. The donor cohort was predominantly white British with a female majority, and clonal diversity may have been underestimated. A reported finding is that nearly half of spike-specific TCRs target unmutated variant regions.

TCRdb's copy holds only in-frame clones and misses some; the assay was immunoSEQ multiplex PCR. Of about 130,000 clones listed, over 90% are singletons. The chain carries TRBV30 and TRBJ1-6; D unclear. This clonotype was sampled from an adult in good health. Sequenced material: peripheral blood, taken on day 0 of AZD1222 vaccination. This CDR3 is CAWVVGINSPLHF. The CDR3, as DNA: TGTGCCTGGGTCGTGGGAATTAATTCACCCCTCCACTTT.